This passage covers 18 T cell receptor beta chains from one sample sequenced in a study of sequential checkpoint blockade in melanoma (dated by TCRdb to about 2019). Receptors were amplified or captured by the immunoSEQ multiplex PCR assay. The source is immuneACCESS, and TCRdb retained only in-frame sequences with V and J called. Part of the clones is not carried over; for the studies checked, unresolved V genes explain less than half of this, and the remainder is unexplained. The sample table contains 9,000 to 13,000 clones; only one count was recorded for roughly 60% of them. The top ten constitute around 15% of the sample. The sample's treatment or condition label, in plain terms: randomized to nivolumab then ipilimumab (arm A) or the reverse (arm B). The specimen comprised CD8+ T cells sorted from blood (inferred from file names), sampled from a patient given nivolumab and ipilimumab in sequence. These receptors were taken from a human donor with melanoma.

The chain links TRBV11-2 to TRBJ2-5; 8 positions agree with TRBD2. The CDR3 runs 12 residues. Looked up from germline, CDR1 is SGHAT and CDR2 is FQNNGV. V lost 8 bases, J lost 5 bases, and 4 bases stayed unmatched. CDR3: CASSGLEETQYF. CDR3 nucleotides: TGTGCCAGCTCGGGACTAGAGGAGACCCAGTACTTC.

The chain is built from TRBV28 and TRBJ1-2; 10 nucleotides line up with TRBD1. From germline, CDR1 is MDHEN and CDR2 SYDVKM. The CDR3 covers 14 residues. V shed 6 bases, J shed 6 bases, and the junction held 7 bases outside the gene matches. CDR3 loop: CASSLPGQGNGYTF. DNA of the CDR3: TGTGCCAGCAGCCTCCCGGGACAGGGGAATGGCTACACCTTC.

The chain joins TRBV4-1 to TRBJ2-1; TRBD2 matches at 8 bases. Germline V CDR1 and CDR2: MGHRA, YSYEKL. V was pared by 3 bases and J by 0 bases, with 7 bases of the junction left unmatched. CDR3 length equals 17 residues. This CDR3 is CASSHLSGAHSYNEQFF. In DNA, the CDR3 is TGCGCCAGCAGCCATCTTAGCGGGGCCCACTCCTACAATGAGCAGTTCTTC.

V usage is TRBV27 and J usage is TRBJ2-1, with TRBD2 identical over 12 bases. CDR3 size: 15 residues. Per the germline V gene, CDR1 is MNHEY and CDR2 is SMNVEV (reference sequence). With V trimmed by 5 bases and J by 8 bases, 7 bases remained unmatched. In nucleotides, the CDR3 is TGTGCCAGCAGTCGACTAGCGGGAGTGTTCGATGAGCAGTTCTTC. The encoded protein is CASSRLAGVFDEQFF.

The chain combines TRBV29-1 with TRBJ2-7; D gene uncertain. V lost 5 bases to trimming and J lost 2 bases, with 4 bases between them. CDR1 is SQVTM and CDR2 is ANQGSEA in the germline V gene. The CDR3 extends over 10 amino acids. CDR3 DNA: TGCAGCGTTATTACCTACGAGCAGTACTTC. Translated, it gives CSVITYEQYF.

V and J are TRBV7-8 and TRBJ1-1, with 7 bases identical to TRBD1. V lost 5 bases to trimming and J lost 3 bases; unmatched junction nucleotides: 6. Germline CDR1 SGHVS, CDR2 FQNEAQ. The CDR3 length is 14 residues. DNA for the CDR3: TGTGCCAGCAGCCAATTACAGGGGTACACTGAAGCTTTCTTT. Protein sequence: CASSQLQGYTEAFF.

The J gene is TRBJ1-2, the V gene TRBV30; D is unclear. Germline-derived CDR1 and CDR2 are GTSNPN and SVGIG (reference sequence). The ends were cut back, 2 bases at V and 6 bases at J, with 13 bases in the middle. The CDR3 totals 13 residues. CDR3 amino acids: CAWSQLPGNGYTF. As DNA, the CDR3 is TGTGCCTGGAGTCAACTTCCGGGAAATGGCTACACCTTC.

This clone showed up just once. The chain uses TRBV27 and TRBJ2-7; 8 nucleotides match TRBD1. V lost 6 bases to trimming and J lost 3 bases; unmatched junction nucleotides: 10. Germline CDR1 MNHEY, CDR2 SMNVEV (reference sequence). This CDR3 spans 15 amino acids. CDR3 nucleotide sequence: TGTGCCAGCAGACTCCGGGACAGGACATTCTACGAGCAGTACTTC. Protein sequence: CASRLRDRTFYEQYF.

This clone was seen more than once but under ten times. The genes are TRBV4-3 and TRBJ2-1, with 9 bases that match TRBD2. The V segment lost 4 bases and the J segment 10 bases; nucleotides outside the gene matches: 11. Germline V gene lookup returns CDR1 LGHNA and CDR2 YSLEER. CDR3 length equals 15 residues. The CDR3 protein is CASSLAAGGPREQFF. The CDR3 bases are TGCGCCAGCAGCCTGGCTGCGGGAGGGCCACGGGAGCAGTTCTTC.

The V gene is TRBV4-3, the J gene TRBJ2-7, with D possibly TRBD1 on 6 matching bases. Trimming took 1 base from V and 3 from J, leaving 16 bases between them. Germline V gene sequence: CDR1 LGHNA, CDR2 YSLEER. This CDR3 comprises 16 residues. The CDR3 protein is CASSQGYRAGFYEQYF. The CDR3 DNA is TGCGCCAGCAGCCAAGGGTACAGGGCTGGATTCTACGAGCAGTACTTC.

For the CDR3, the DNA is TGTGCCAGCAGCTGGACGGGACAGGGGAACACCGGGGAGCTGTTTTTT. Translated: CASSWTGQGNTGELFF. The chain has TRBV13 and TRBJ2-2; 9 nucleotides align to TRBD1. Trimming took 4 bases from V and 1 from J; bases not matched to a gene: 4. This CDR3 contains 16 residues. The V gene's germline CDR1 is PRHDT and CDR2 FYEKMQ (reference sequence).

The J gene is TRBJ1-2, the V gene TRBV7-9, with unresolved D. Per germline, CDR1 SEHNR and CDR2 FQNEAQ (reference sequence). The germline V and J ends were trimmed by 6 bases and 0 bases, with 11 bases remaining between them. CDR3 length: 14 amino acids. The CDR3 DNA sequence: TGTGCCAGCAGAACTACGGCAGCTAACTATGGCTACACCTTC. This sequence encodes CASRTTAANYGYTF.

In its sample, this clone ranks as medium-sized. The chain employs TRBV27 and TRBJ1-2; tentatively, D is TRBD1 (5 bases). Germline V CDR1 and CDR2: MNHEY, SMNVEV (reference sequence). This CDR3 spans 13 amino acids. Deletions cut 0 bases from V and 4 bases from J, with 6 bases between. The DNA of the CDR3 is TGTGCCAGCAGTTTATCTACAGGCTATGGCTACACCTTC. This gives the protein CASSLSTGYGYTF.

CDR3 protein: CASSLETGASYEQYF. CDR3 sequence (DNA): TGTGCCAGCAGCTTGGAAACAGGGGCGTCCTACGAGCAGTACTTC. The chain couples TRBV5-4 to TRBJ2-7; 7 bases match TRBD1. Germline V CDR1 and CDR2: SGHNT, YYREEE (reference sequence). The CDR3 runs to 15 residues. V was pared by 0 bases and J by 1 base, with 4 bases of the junction left unmatched. The variable domain in full, with the rest retrieved from reference TRBV5-4 and TRBJ2-7, is ETGVTQSPTHLIKTRGQQVTLRCSSQSGHNTVSWYQQALGQGPQFIFQYYREEENGRGNFPPRFSGLQFPNYSSELNVNALELDDSALYLCASSLETGASYEQYFGPGTRLTVT.

This clone came up a few times. The chain couples TRBV18 to TRBJ2-1; 9 positions agree with TRBD2. CDR3 length: 15 amino acids. Losses at the gene ends were 3 bases for V and 8 bases for J; bases not matched to a gene: 8. Per the germline V gene, CDR1 is KGHSH and CDR2 is LQKENI. The CDR3 nucleotides read TGTGCCAGCTCACCCACTAGCGGGTTGTTTTATGAGCAGTTCTTC. Encoded protein: CASSPTSGLFYEQFF.

The chain recombines TRBV28 with TRBJ2-5; D not certain. Germline values: CDR1 MDHEN, CDR2 SYDVKM. The CDR3 covers 12 residues. V was shortened by 8 bases and J by 7 bases, with 14 bases between the two germline ends. This chain's CDR3 is CASCLKFGTQYF. The CDR3 DNA sequence: TGTGCCAGCTGCCTCAAATTCGGGACCCAGTACTTC.

The chain employs TRBV5-1 and TRBJ2-7; TRBD1 agrees at 7 bases. In germline, CDR1 is SGHRS, CDR2 YFSETQ. The CDR3 totals 14 residues. V lost 1 base, J lost 4 bases, and 5 bases stayed unmatched. The CDR3 coding sequence is TGCGCCAGCAGCTTGTCTCCAGGGGGATACGAGCAGTACTTC. This translates into CASSLSPGGYEQYF.

J is TRBJ2-1 and V is TRBV2, with D possibly matching TRBD2 (6 bases). The V end was cut by 6 bases, the J end by 2 bases, with 14 bases between. The CDR3 has 15 residues. Germline V gene lookup returns CDR1 SNHLY and CDR2 FYNNEI. The CDR3, as DNA: TGTGCCAGCAGAAGACTAGTTGGGACCTACAATGAGCAGTTCTTC. It codes for CASRRLVGTYNEQFF.